There are many counts of the clone carrying this T cell receptor beta chain. Its specificity is not known. PBMCs originated in 7.5 to 10 ml of fresh peripheral blood. This sample was taken from a study of Graves' ophthalmopathy and Graves' hyperthyroidism. The study, taken as a whole, reports: Blood shared most expanded thyroid clonotypes above 0.001 frequency.

Amplification targeted the TCR beta CDR3 regions, with RNA transcripts as the source material. The workflow started with a first-round RT-PCR run with HTBI primers and then moved on to a second-round multiplex PCR. TCRdb re-called the multiplex PCR reads through MiXCR, storing one row per CDR3 protein. This table holds approximately 210,000 distinct CDR3 sequences, about 32% found once. Per the germline V gene, CDR1 is LNHNV and CDR2 is YYDKDF (reference sequence). CDR3 length: 16 residues. V was pared by 3 bases and J by 5 bases, with 19 bases between. The receptor was derived from a man in his fifties with Graves' ophthalmopathy. The sample was peripheral blood. The gene calls are TRBV15 and TRBJ2-5; D perhaps matches TRBD1 (8 bases). The CDR3 DNA is TGTGCCACCAGCAGGGGACAGGCGGGGGCCACCGAGACCCAGTACTTC. It is translated as CATSRGQAGATETQYF.